These 26 T cell receptor beta chains came from one sample sequenced in a study of STAT5B mutations in CD4+ large granular lymphocyte leukemia. Sequencing was performed with immunoSEQ multiplex PCR; in TCRdb, only in-frame clones are kept and a portion is missing. The data show 30,000 to 40,000 clones, nearly 90% seen once. The sequenced sample was CD4+ T cells from blood buffy coats. The origin of the receptors is a human donor in good health.

The chain has TRBV28 and TRBJ1-1; the match to TRBD1 covers 9 bases. Germline CDR1 reads MDHEN; CDR2 reads SYDVKM. This CDR3 is built from 14 residues. V trimming: 1 base; J trimming: 8 bases; junction bases outside the gene matches: 5. This CDR3 is CASSLLGDRAEAFF. Written as DNA, the CDR3 is TGTGCCAGCAGTTTATTGGGGGACAGGGCGGAAGCTTTCTTT. The full variable domain, its missing parts supplied by reference TRBV28 and TRBJ1-1, is DVKVTQSSRYLVKRTGEKVFLECVQDMDHENMFWYRQDPGLGLRLIYFSYDVKMKEKGDIPEGYSVSREKKERFSLILESASTNQTSMYLCASSLLGDRAEAFFGQGTRLTVV.

The genes are TRBV7-9 and TRBJ2-1; TRBD2 matches at 8 bases. J lost 7 bases, V lost 5 bases, and 13 bases had no gene match. The CDR3 covers 16 residues. Germline lookup yields CDR1 SEHNR and CDR2 FQNEAQ (reference sequence). The CDR3 DNA is TGTGCCAGCAGCCCTACTCTAGCGGGCCCCGGTAATGAGCAGTTCTTC. Amino acid sequence: CASSPTLAGPGNEQFF.

This rearrangement joins TRBV2 to TRBJ2-2, with D perhaps given as TRBD1 or TRBD2 (5 bases each). V lost 2 bases and J lost 4, with 8 bases in between. The germline V gene has CDR1 SNHLY and CDR2 FYNNEI. CDR3 size: 14 residues. This CDR3 reads CASSENGGTGELFF. CDR3 DNA sequence: TGTGCCAGCAGTGAAAATGGGGGCACCGGGGAGCTGTTTTTT. Full variable domain (rest looked up from reference TRBV2 and TRBJ2-2): EPEVTQTPSHQVTQMGQEVILRCVPISNHLYFYWYRQILGQKVEFLVSFYNNEISEKSEIFDDQFSVERPDGSNFTLKIRSTKLEDSAMYFCASSENGGTGELFFGEGSRLTVL.

The chain combines TRBV28 with TRBJ2-7, with TRBD1 identical over 9 bases. The V gene end was trimmed by 5 bases and the J gene end by 5 bases; junction bases not matched to a gene: 10. The CDR3 loop spans 15 amino acids. Germline V gene data show CDR1 as MDHEN and CDR2 as SYDVKM. The CDR3 DNA is TGTGCCAGCAGTCCGACCGGGACAGGGTTACACGAGCAGTACTTC. Translated, it gives CASSPTGTGLHEQYF.

This chain uses TRBV30 with TRBJ2-2; 11 nucleotides match TRBD2. In germline, CDR1 is GTSNPN, CDR2 SVGIG (reference sequence). The CDR3 spans 14 residues. V lost 4 bases to trimming and J lost 8 bases; unmatched junction nucleotides: 6. CDR3 nucleotide sequence: TGTGCCTGGATACTAGCGGGAGTAGGTGGGGAGCTGTTTTTT. Its protein is CAWILAGVGGELFF.

This clone has just a few counts. V is TRBV19 and J is TRBJ2-3; TRBD2 aligns across 9 bases. The CDR3 runs to 17 residues. V was pared by 2 bases and J by 5 bases, with 11 bases of the junction left unmatched. Germline V gene data show CDR1 as LNHDA and CDR2 as SQIVND (reference sequence). The CDR3 bases are TGTGCCAGTAGTATATCGGGGCTAGCGGGATTTGTAGATACGCAGTATTTT. Protein product: CASSISGLAGFVDTQYF.

This clone was detected a few times. The chain is built from TRBV7-2 and TRBJ1-1, with no clear D. The CDR3 has 14 amino acids. Trimming pared 1 base from V and 1 base from J, leaving 7 bases between. Germline loops: CDR1 SGHTA, CDR2 FQGNSA. CDR3 residues: CASSLGAENTEAFF. The CDR3 coding sequence is TGTGCCAGCAGCTTAGGGGCCGAGAACACTGAAGCTTTCTTT.

V usage is TRBV29-1 and J usage is TRBJ2-7; D call uncertain. The CDR3 is made up of 12 amino acids. The V and J ends lost 1 base and 2 bases respectively, with 6 bases between them. Germline V gives CDR1 SQVTM, CDR2 ANQGSEA. The DNA of the CDR3 is TGCAGCGTTGAAGGAAGACCCTACGAGCAGTACTTC. It specifies CSVEGRPYEQYF.

The chain recombines TRBV5-3 with TRBJ2-7, with D possibly being TRBD2 (6 bases). TRBV5-3 is given ORF status, its function remaining uncertain. Trimming left V 4 bases short and J 2 bases short, with 22 bases between. This CDR3 comprises 17 residues. CDR3 sequence (DNA): TGTGCCAGAAGCCCGGCGATGCCTAGCGTGAAAACCTACGAGCAGTACTTC. Its translation is CARSPAMPSVKTYEQYF.

The chain is built from TRBV7-2 and TRBJ2-5; 7 nucleotides match TRBD1. The CDR3 runs to 14 residues. CDR1 is SGHTA, CDR2 FQGNSA, per germline. V lost 5 bases and J lost 6; bases outside the gene matches: 9. The CDR3 sequence: CASSAQQGRQTQYF. The CDR3 DNA sequence: TGTGCCAGCAGCGCCCAACAGGGGAGACAGACCCAGTACTTC.

The rearrangement links TRBV6-5 to TRBJ2-5; D unclear. The CDR3 sequence is 14 residues long. Germline-derived CDR1 and CDR2 are MNHEY and SVGAGI. Trimming cost V 4 bases and J 2 bases, with 11 bases left between them. The CDR3 DNA sequence: TGTGCCAGCAGTTCCCTGGGCAGACAAGAGACCCAGTACTTC. Translating gives CASSSLGRQETQYF.

This chain connects TRBV19 to TRBJ2-3; D is unclear. Looked up from germline, CDR1 is LNHDA and CDR2 is SQIVND (reference sequence). The CDR3 runs 12 residues. Deletions cut 4 bases from V and 0 bases from J, with 2 bases between. The CDR3 DNA reads TGTGCCAGTAGTACCAGCACAGATACGCAGTATTTT. This sequence encodes CASSTSTDTQYF.

The chain carries TRBV2 and TRBJ2-3, with D unclear. Trimming pared 2 bases from V and 6 bases from J, leaving 18 bases between. The CDR3 has 16 amino acids. The germline V gene has CDR1 SNHLY and CDR2 FYNNEI. As DNA, the CDR3 is TGTGCCAGCAGTGAACCCCTTAAGATACGGTCCGATACGCAGTATTTT. Translated: CASSEPLKIRSDTQYF.

The sample holds a few counts of this clone. The chain has TRBV7-2 and TRBJ2-7; the D call may be TRBD1 or TRBD2 (6 bases each). This CDR3 has 16 amino acids. Germline values: CDR1 SGHTA, CDR2 FQGNSA. Trimming removed 0 bases at V and 3 bases at J, with 15 bases between. CDR3 bases: TGTGCCAGCAGCTTAGCGTCGGGGGCAGACTACTACGAGCAGTACTTC. This translates into CASSLASGADYYEQYF. The complete variable domain, with remaining parts taken from reference TRBV7-2 and TRBJ2-7, reads GAGVSQSPSNKVTEKGKDVELRCDPISGHTALYWYRQSLGQGLEFLIYFQGNSAPDKSGLPSDRFSAERTGGSVSTLTIQRTQQEDSAVYLCASSLASGADYYEQYFGPGTRLTVT.

The chain recombines TRBV5-1 with TRBJ2-7; TRBD1 aligns across 7 bases. This CDR3 is built from 14 residues. CDR1 and CDR2 (germline): SGHRS, YFSETQ. V shed 4 bases and J 4 bases; nucleotides not matched to a gene: 8. Written as DNA, the CDR3 is TGCGCCAGCAGCCCACACAGGGGATCGTACGAGCAGTACTTC. Amino acid sequence: CASSPHRGSYEQYF.

The J gene is TRBJ2-7, the V gene TRBV2, with 8 positions matching TRBD1. V was pared by 7 bases and J by 0 bases, with 8 bases of the junction left unmatched. The CDR3 totals 15 residues. Germline V gene data show CDR1 as SNHLY and CDR2 as FYNNEI. CDR3 nucleotides: TGTGCCAGCACCCCGACAGGGGTTTCCTCCTACGAGCAGTACTTC. Translation: CASTPTGVSSYEQYF.

The genes are TRBV7-3 and TRBJ2-1; D remains unclear. Trimming cost V 2 bases and J 2 bases, with 4 bases left between them. From germline, CDR1 is SGHTA and CDR2 FQGTGA. CDR3 length equals 13 residues. In DNA, the CDR3 is TGTGCCAGCAGCTTAGGCGCCTACAATGAGCAGTTCTTC. Translated: CASSLGAYNEQFF.

This clone appeared a single time. The rearrangement joins TRBV7-8 to TRBJ2-5, with 8 bases identical to TRBD1. Trimming cost V 6 bases and J 0 bases; bases outside gene matches: 6. Germline loops: CDR1 SGHVS, CDR2 FQNEAQ. This CDR3 has 15 residues. The CDR3 reads CASRPDRVNQETQYF. The CDR3 nucleotides read TGTGCCAGCAGGCCGGACAGGGTGAACCAAGAGACCCAGTACTTC.

This clone came up a few times. The CDR3 DNA follows: TGTGCCAGCAGTTACCTACAGGGGAACACTGAAGCTTTCTTT. As protein: CASSYLQGNTEAFF. The V and J genes are TRBV6-5 and TRBJ1-1; tentative D call: TRBD1 (6 bases). Trimming took off 2 bases at V and 1 base at J, with 8 bases between the two ends. Germline V CDR1 and CDR2: MNHEY, SVGAGI. The CDR3 runs to 14 residues.

This chain's CDR3 is CASSVEGETGELFF. CDR3 DNA sequence: TGTGCCAGCAGCGTAGAAGGGGAAACCGGGGAGCTGTTTTTT. The rearrangement joins TRBV9 to TRBJ2-2; possibly TRBD1 for D (5 bases). V dropped 0 bases and J dropped 5 bases, with 8 bases sitting between them. The CDR3 is 14 amino acids. Looked up from germline, CDR1 is SGDLS and CDR2 is YYNGEE.

The sample holds one count of this clone. This sequence joins TRBV7-2 and TRBJ2-7, with 9 nucleotides matching TRBD2. The junction had 5 bases not matched to a gene; V was cut back by 1 base and J by 7 bases. The CDR3 is made up of 14 amino acids. Germline-derived CDR1 and CDR2 are SGHTA and FQGNSA. The CDR3 DNA reads as TGTGCCAGCAGCTTAGGTCCTAGCGGGATGGAGCAGTACTTC. Amino acid sequence: CASSLGPSGMEQYF.

CDR3 in amino acids: CASSLQASGSYEQYF. CDR3 in DNA: TGTGCCAGCAGTTTACAGGCTAGCGGGAGTTACGAGCAGTACTTC. The chain employs TRBV27 and TRBJ2-7, with 10 bases lining up with TRBD2. This CDR3 contains 15 residues. From germline, CDR1 is MNHEY and CDR2 SMNVEV (reference sequence). V lost 2 bases and J lost 4; bases outside the gene matches: 5.

The chain combines TRBV7-9 with TRBJ1-4; TRBD1 agrees at 7 bases. Germline values: CDR1 SEHNR, CDR2 FQNEAQ (reference sequence). The CDR3 is 16 residues long. The ends lost 5 bases at V and 3 bases at J; junction bases unmatched: 9. CDR3 in amino acids: CASSASQTGPNEKLFF. The CDR3 bases are TGTGCCAGCAGCGCTAGCCAGACAGGGCCTAATGAAAAACTGTTTTTT.

The chain recombines TRBV19 with TRBJ2-3; 7 bases are a match to TRBD1. Germline-derived CDR1 and CDR2 are LNHDA and SQIVND (reference sequence). This CDR3 comprises 16 residues. V lost 4 bases and J lost 2; bases outside the gene matches: 9. CDR3 DNA: TGTGCCAGTAGTACCCCAGGGGGATTCTCCACAGATACGCAGTATTTT. Amino acids: CASSTPGGFSTDTQYF.

DNA for the CDR3: TGTGCCAGCAGCGGACAGGGTCGGGACTATGGCTACACCTTC. Translation: CASSGQGRDYGYTF. The J gene is TRBJ1-2, the V gene TRBV5-6; 8 nucleotides agree with TRBD1. The CDR3 runs to 14 residues. Looked up from germline, CDR1 is SGHDT and CDR2 is YYEEEE. Trimming removed 4 bases from V and 3 bases from J; junction bases left unmatched: 5.

The chain employs TRBV19 and TRBJ2-5; D is perhaps TRBD1 or TRBD2 (5 bases each). Germline CDR1 reads LNHDA; CDR2 reads SQIVND (reference sequence). V was pared by 4 bases and J by 5 bases, with 14 bases between. There are 14 residues in the CDR3. The CDR3, as DNA: TGTGCCAGTAGTACTACAGGTCGGAGGGAGACCCAGTACTTC. Protein product: CASSTTGRRETQYF.